This T cell receptor (beta chain) was observed in a study of glioma-infiltrating T cells. A word on this clonotype: The junction differs from germline at one of its ends, possibly a read error.

Using RNA template, CDR3s of TCR alpha and beta were amplified with iRepertoire arm-PCR. TCRdb reprocessed the multiplex PCR reads via MiXCR and lists one record per CDR3 protein. The table shows 300,000 to 450,000 distinct CDR3 sequences, with less than 50% occurring only once. CDR3 length: 15 amino acids. CDR1 is MDHEN, CDR2 SYDVKM, per germline. The chain joins TRBV28 to TRBJ2-1; perhaps TRBD1 as D (5 bases). This receptor was taken from a human donor with low-grade glioma or glioblastoma, undergoing nonglioma brain surgery, or in good health (not recorded which). Material: glioma tissue, nonneoplastic brain tissue, or PBMCs (not recorded which). DNA of the CDR3: TGTGCCAGCAGCCAAGATGGTAACAGGTACAATAAGCAGTTCTTC. Its translation: CASSQDGNRYNKQFF.